Listed below are T cell receptor beta chains from one sample, sequenced in a study of early T cells in non-severe SARS-CoV-2 infection. From the 5' RACE reads, TCRdb called clonotypes with MiXCR, one entry per CDR3 protein. Of under 35,000 distinct CDR3 sequences listed, roughly 7% are singletons. Sequenced sample: whole blood. These receptors were taken from an adult who was a healthcare worker with PCR-confirmed SARS-CoV-2 infection or an uninfected control (not recorded which). CDR3s include the opening cysteine and the closing phenylalanine or tryptophan. D genes are given only for firm matches. Clone size appears in some rows only: once, few, many, or a class for an expanded clone.

DNA: TGCGCCAGCAGTGACCTGCGACAGGGGTCCTACAATGAGCAGTTCTTC
CDR3: CASSDLRQGSYNEQFF
J: TRBJ2-1
size: many
V: TRBV10-1
D: TRBD1

DNA: TGTGCCATCAGTGAGAGAGCGGACTACGAGCAGTACTTC
CDR3: CAISERADYEQYF
J: TRBJ2-7
size: few
V: TRBV10-3
D: .

DNA: TGTGCCAGCGGAGGTACACTAGAGGAGAATGAGCAGTTCTTC
CDR3: CASGGTLEENEQFF
J: TRBJ2-1
size: many
V: TRBV6-5
D: .

DNA: TGTGCCAGCACCCCACAGGGGGCGGTCTACGAGCAGTACTTC
CDR3: CASTPQGAVYEQYF
J: TRBJ2-7
size: many
V: TRBV7-2
D: TRBD1

DNA: TGCAGTGCTAGTTGGCCGATGAACACTGAAGCTTTCTTT
CDR3: CSASWPMNTEAFF
J: TRBJ1-1
size: many
V: TRBV20-1
D: .

DNA: TGCAGTGCCACCAAATATGAGCAGTTCTTC
CDR3: CSATKYEQFF
J: TRBJ2-1
size: many
V: TRBV20-1
D: .

DNA: TGTGCCAGCAGTTACAAGGACAGATATCTCAATCAGCCCCAGCATTTT
CDR3: CASSYKDRYLNQPQHF
J: TRBJ1-5
size: many
V: TRBV6-2/TRBV6-3
D: .

DNA: TGTGCCAGCAGTTACACTAGCGGGCGATATGGAGCGAACACCGGGGAGCTGTTTTTT
CDR3: CASSYTSGRYGANTGELFF
J: TRBJ2-2
size: many
V: TRBV6-2/TRBV6-3
D: TRBD2

DNA: TGTGCCAGCAGTGGACACTTGGAACACTATGGCTACACCTTC
CDR3: CASSGHLEHYGYTF
J: TRBJ1-2
size: many
V: TRBV6-5
D: .

DNA: TGCGCCAGCAGCCAAGGGGTAGCGGGAGTCAATGAGCAGTTCTTC
CDR3: CASSQGVAGVNEQFF
J: TRBJ2-1
size: medium-sized
V: TRBV4-3
D: TRBD2

DNA: TGCAGTGCTAGTGCGGGGACGGGCAATCAGCCCCAGCATTTT
CDR3: CSASAGTGNQPQHF
J: TRBJ1-5
size: many
V: TRBV20-1
D: .

DNA: TGTGCCAGCAGCGCGGGACAGGCTGGAGGAAACACCATATATTTT
CDR3: CASSAGQAGGNTIYF
J: TRBJ1-3
size: many
V: TRBV7-2
D: TRBD1

DNA: TGTGCCAGCAGCTTGGGGCAGGGGACGGTCAATCAGCCCCAGCATTTT
CDR3: CASSLGQGTVNQPQHF
J: TRBJ1-5
size: many
V: TRBV5-6
D: .

DNA: TGTGCCAGCAGCCCCGGGACAGACCGCGGGTGGCCCGGGGAGCTGTTTTTT
CDR3: CASSPGTDRGWPGELFF
J: TRBJ2-2
size: many
V: TRBV9
D: TRBD1

DNA: TGTGCCAGCAGCCCGCAGTGGGGAAACTGTGGCTACACCTTC
CDR3: CASSPQWGNCGYTF
J: TRBJ1-2
size: .
V: TRBV5-5
D: .

DNA: TGCAGTGAAAGACCCGGGAGCACAGATACGCAGTATTTT
CDR3: CSERPGSTDTQYF
J: TRBJ2-3
size: few
V: TRBV20-1
D: .

DNA: TGTGCCAGCAGCCCAATGTCTAGAACTAAGAGTGAGCAGTTCTTC
CDR3: CASSPMSRTKSEQFF
J: TRBJ2-1
size: many
V: TRBV7-2
D: .

DNA: TGCAGTGCCATACGGGCGGGGTACCAAGAGACCCAGTACTTC
CDR3: CSAIRAGYQETQYF
J: TRBJ2-5
size: many
V: TRBV20-1
D: .

DNA: TGTGCCAGCAGTTTCAGGCTCGCGGATTCACCCCTCCACTTT
CDR3: CASSFRLADSPLHF
J: TRBJ1-6
size: many
V: TRBV28
D: .

DNA: TGTGCCAGCAGTATGTCGGACAGGTACTATGGCTACACCTTC
CDR3: CASSMSDRYYGYTF
J: TRBJ1-2
size: many
V: TRBV28
D: TRBD1

DNA: TGTGCCAGCAGAGGACAGGGGGGCTACAATGAGCAGTTCTTC
CDR3: CASRGQGGYNEQFF
J: TRBJ2-1
size: many
V: TRBV6-2/TRBV6-3
D: TRBD1

DNA: TGTGCCAGCTCACCCGAGGACACCCGACTGTTTTTT
CDR3: CASSPEDTRLFF
J: TRBJ1-4
size: many
V: TRBV18
D: .

DNA: TGTGCCAGCAGCTTCGGGGGCCCCAACACCGGGGAGCTGTTTTTT
CDR3: CASSFGGPNTGELFF
J: TRBJ2-2
size: .
V: TRBV5-4
D: .

DNA: TGCGCCAGCAGCCAAGATAGGCTGACTGAAGCTTTCTTT
CDR3: CASSQDRLTEAFF
J: TRBJ1-1
size: .
V: TRBV4-1
D: .

DNA: TGCAGCGCCCGTTATGAAGGTGGGACCTACGAGCAGTACTTC
CDR3: CSARYEGGTYEQYF
J: TRBJ2-7
size: .
V: TRBV29-1
D: .